These 20 T cell receptor beta chains share one sample of origin, sequenced in a study of blood T cell repertoires in COVID-19. Sequenced by immunoSEQ multiplex PCR; TCRdb stores in-frame clones only, minus some. The sample lists about 180,000 clones; approximately 85% were seen once. What was sequenced was peripheral blood. These receptors all stem from a man aged 55-75 years with acute or convalescent COVID-19.

The chain uses TRBV14 and TRBJ1-1; 7 nucleotides line up with TRBD1. The CDR3 loop spans 14 amino acids. V dropped 4 bases and J dropped 6; count of bases not matched to a gene: 8. Germline CDR1 reads SGHDN; CDR2 reads FVKESK. The CDR3 DNA reads TGTGCCAGCAGCCGGGACAGCAGTTGGGCTGAAGCTTTCTTT. It yields the protein CASSRDSSWAEAFF.

This clone has just one count. V usage is TRBV30 and J usage is TRBJ2-7; possible D gene TRBD2, 5 bases. V lost 3 bases to trimming and J lost 3 bases, with 12 bases between them. CDR1 GTSNPN and CDR2 SVGIG come from the germline V gene (reference sequence). The CDR3 is made up of 13 amino acids. CDR3 protein: CAWSLTTSYEQYF. The CDR3 DNA reads TGTGCCTGGAGCCTCACCACTAGCTACGAGCAGTACTTC.

This chain uses TRBV7-9 with TRBJ1-5; possibly TRBD1 for D (5 bases). V dropped 1 base and J dropped 11 bases, with 9 bases sitting between them. Germline V CDR1 and CDR2: SEHNR, FQNEAQ (reference sequence). CDR3 size: 12 residues. This chain's CDR3 is CASSLEGYAQHF. In DNA, the CDR3 is TGTGCCAGCAGCTTAGAGGGGTATGCCCAGCATTTT. The whole variable domain, filled in from reference TRBV7-9 and TRBJ1-5, reads DTGVSQNPRHKITKRGQNVTFRCDPISEHNRLYWYRQTLGQGPEFLTYFQNEAQLEKSRLLSDRFSAERPKGSFSTLEIQRTEQGDSAMYLCASSLEGYAQHFGDGTRLSIL.

CDR3 sequence reads: CASSPGTGGAQPQHF. The CDR3 DNA reads as TGTGCCAGCAGCCCCGGGACAGGGGGCGCTCAGCCCCAGCATTTT. The V and J genes are TRBV7-6 and TRBJ1-5; 12 nucleotides match TRBD1. Trimming at V came to 5 bases and at J to 6 bases, leaving 5 bases not matched to a gene. Germline V CDR1 and CDR2: SGHVS, FNYEAQ. The CDR3 extends over 15 amino acids.

The chain couples TRBV9 to TRBJ2-7, with TRBD1 matching over 7 bases. Germline V gene data show CDR1 as SGDLS and CDR2 as YYNGEE. V lost 0 bases to trimming and J lost 0 bases; unmatched junction nucleotides: 3. This CDR3 spans 15 amino acids. In DNA, the CDR3 is TGTGCCAGCAGCGTAGGAGGGACAGCCTCCTACGAGCAGTACTTC. Protein product: CASSVGGTASYEQYF.

In its sample, this clone was seen once. The V gene is TRBV7-9, the J gene TRBJ2-3; D is possibly TRBD1 (6 bases). V was cut by 6 bases and J by 4 bases, with 11 bases left in between. The CDR3 contains 13 residues. CDR1 is SEHNR, CDR2 FQNEAQ, per germline (reference sequence). In nucleotides, the CDR3 is TGTGCCAGCAGGGCAACAGGGTCAGATACGCAGTATTTT. Protein: CASRATGSDTQYF. The whole variable domain, remainder taken from reference TRBV7-9 and TRBJ2-3, is DTGVSQNPRHKITKRGQNVTFRCDPISEHNRLYWYRQTLGQGPEFLTYFQNEAQLEKSRLLSDRFSAERPKGSFSTLEIQRTEQGDSAMYLCASRATGSDTQYFGPGTRLTVL.

The genes are TRBV6-6 and TRBJ1-2; D remains ambiguous. This CDR3 region has 14 residues. Per the germline V gene, CDR1 is MNHNY and CDR2 is SVGAGI (reference sequence). Between the trimmed V and J ends, which lost 6 bases and 4 bases, there was a span of 15 bases. The DNA for the CDR3 is TGTGCCAGCAGGAGACACGAAGAGAGCTATGGCTACACCTTC. This sequence encodes CASRRHEESYGYTF.

V and J are TRBV10-3 and TRBJ1-1; TRBD1 might be the D (6 bases). The CDR3 is 15 residues long. Looked up from germline, CDR1 is ENHRY and CDR2 is SYGVKD. Trimming removed 3 bases from V and 3 bases from J, with 14 bases in between. CDR3 amino acids: CAISDRGARDTEAFF. In DNA, the CDR3 is TGTGCCATCAGTGATCGGGGGGCGCGGGACACTGAAGCTTTCTTT.

The V call is TRBV30, the J call TRBJ2-1; D unresolved. CDR3 size: 11 residues. V gave up 2 bases and J gave up 9 bases, with 8 bases separating them. Germline V lookup: CDR1 GTSNPN, CDR2 SVGIG (reference sequence). CDR3 bases: TGTGCCTGGAGTCAATCCCCTGAGCAGTTCTTC. It codes for CAWSQSPEQFF. The variable domain in full, completed from reference TRBV30 and TRBJ2-1, reads SQTIHQWPATLVQPVGSPLSLECTVEGTSNPNLYWYRQAAGRGLQLLFYSVGIGQISSEVPQNLSASRPQDRQFILSSKKLLLSDSGFYLCAWSQSPEQFFGPGTRLTVL.

This clone was recorded once. The rearrangement links TRBV5-6 to TRBJ1-5; perhaps TRBD1 as D (6 bases). Germline CDR1 and CDR2: SGHDT and YYEEEE. V was cut by 4 bases and J by 2 bases, with 13 bases left in between. The length of the CDR3 is 15 residues. The CDR3 sequence: CASSSAGAGNQPQHF. The CDR3 DNA follows: TGTGCCAGCAGCAGTGCAGGGGCAGGCAATCAGCCCCAGCATTTT.

In its sample, this clone was seen once. The chain has TRBV2 and TRBJ2-5; the match to TRBD1 covers 7 bases. The V segment lost 7 bases and the J segment 1 base; nucleotides outside the gene matches: 9. The CDR3 is 15 amino acids. CDR1 and CDR2 (germline): SNHLY, FYNNEI. CDR3 sequence: CASTLTRQGQETQYF. The CDR3, as DNA: TGTGCCAGCACCCTAACTAGACAGGGCCAAGAGACCCAGTACTTC.

The chain carries TRBV5-1 and TRBJ2-1; 9 nucleotides agree with TRBD2. This CDR3 spans 17 amino acids. The V segment lost 0 bases and the J segment 4 bases; nucleotides outside the gene matches: 8. Germline lookup yields CDR1 SGHRS and CDR2 YFSETQ. CDR3 sequence: CASSLGTGTSSYNEQFF. CDR3 nucleotide sequence: TGCGCCAGCAGCTTGGGTACCGGGACTAGCTCATACAATGAGCAGTTCTTC.

The gene calls are TRBV27 and TRBJ1-4; a possible D gene is TRBD1 (6 bases). Germline CDR1 and CDR2: MNHEY and SMNVEV (reference sequence). Trimming cost V 4 bases and J 10 bases, with 16 bases left between them. The CDR3 spans 14 residues. The CDR3 here is CASSSRRGGGKLFF. The CDR3 DNA sequence: TGTGCCAGCAGTTCCCGCAGGGGAGGGGGAAAACTGTTTTTT.

This clone was recorded once. The chain links TRBV6-6 to TRBJ1-2, with a tentative D call TRBD1 (5 bases). Germline V gene data show CDR1 as MNHNY and CDR2 as SVGAGI (reference sequence). V lost 4 bases and J 6 bases, leaving 15 bases between the germline ends. The CDR3 covers 14 residues. As DNA, the CDR3 is TGTGCCAGCAGTTCCCCGGACACACTCCATGGCTACACCTTC. This encodes CASSSPDTLHGYTF.

CDR3 bases: TGTGCCAGCAGCCAAGTCGACAGGGGTGGCTATGGCTACACCTTC. This translates into CASSQVDRGGYGYTF. The rearrangement uses TRBV4-2 and TRBJ1-2; TRBD1 aligns across 8 bases. Germline trimming cut 1 base from V and 4 bases from J; bases unmatched to any gene: 5. The CDR3 runs 15 residues. Germline V gene sequence: CDR1 LGHNA, CDR2 YNFKEQ.

This clone was detected only once. The V and J genes are TRBV20-1 and TRBJ2-1; D call uncertain. Per the germline V gene, CDR1 is DFQATT and CDR2 is SNEGSKA (reference sequence). The CDR3 sequence is 11 residues long. Trimming cost V 6 bases and J 8 bases, with 11 bases left between them. This chain's CDR3 is CSAREYDEQFF. Written as DNA, the CDR3 is TGCAGTGCCCGCGAGTACGATGAGCAGTTCTTC.

V gene TRBV28 combines with J gene TRBJ1-2; weak D call: TRBD1 (5 bases). Germline CDR1 reads MDHEN; CDR2 reads SYDVKM. Trimming pared 4 bases from V and 7 bases from J, leaving 19 bases between. This CDR3 is 15 amino acids long. In nucleotides, the CDR3 is TGTGCCAGCAGTTCCTCCCTGGGGGGGGTGGGTGGCTACACCTTC. It encodes CASSSSLGGVGGYTF.

This clone has just a few counts. CDR3 in DNA: TGCGCCAGCAGCCTAGGACTAGGAGGTTACAATGAGCAGTTCTTC. Its translation is CASSLGLGGYNEQFF. The J gene is TRBJ2-1, the V gene TRBV5-1, with 7 nucleotides matching TRBD2. CDR1 SGHRS and CDR2 YFSETQ come from the germline V gene. Trimming took 4 bases from V and 4 from J; bases not matched to a gene: 8. This CDR3 comprises 15 residues.

The chain is built from TRBV20-1 and TRBJ2-1, with D perhaps matching TRBD1 (5 bases). The V and J ends lost 3 bases and 0 bases respectively, with 12 bases between them. The CDR3 contains 15 residues. The germline V gene has CDR1 DFQATT and CDR2 SNEGSKA (reference sequence). CDR3 sequence (DNA): TGCAGTGCTAGTACGTATAGGGGCTCCTACAATGAGCAGTTCTTC. Its translation is CSASTYRGSYNEQFF.

For this clone: Other DNA sequences in this sample translate to the same CDR3. The chain employs TRBV7-9 and TRBJ2-3; possibly TRBD1 for D (5 bases). CDR1 SEHNR and CDR2 FQNEAQ come from the germline V gene (reference sequence). Trimming took 3 bases from V and 6 from J, leaving 10 bases between them. This CDR3 is built from 13 residues. CDR3 DNA: TGTGCCAGCAGCTTTGGTTCAGGGGATACGCAGTATTTT. It codes for CASSFGSGDTQYF. The full variable domain, rest sourced from reference TRBV7-9 and TRBJ2-3, is DTGVSQNPRHKITKRGQNVTFRCDPISEHNRLYWYRQTLGQGPEFLTYFQNEAQLEKSRLLSDRFSAERPKGSFSTLEIQRTEQGDSAMYLCASSFGSGDTQYFGPGTRLTVL.